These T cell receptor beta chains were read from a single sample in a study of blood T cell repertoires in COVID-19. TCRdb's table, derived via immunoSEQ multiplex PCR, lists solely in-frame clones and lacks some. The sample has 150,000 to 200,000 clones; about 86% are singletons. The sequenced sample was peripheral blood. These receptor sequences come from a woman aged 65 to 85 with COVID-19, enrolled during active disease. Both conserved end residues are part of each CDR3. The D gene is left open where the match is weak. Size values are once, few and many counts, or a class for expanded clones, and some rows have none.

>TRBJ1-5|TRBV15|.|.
CATSRVRVPYSNQPQHF
TGTGCCACCAGCAGAGTCAGGGTCCCCTATAGCAATCAGCCCCAGCATTTT
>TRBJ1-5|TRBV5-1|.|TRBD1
CASSLRQGMGQPQHF
TGCGCCAGCAGCTTGCGACAGGGGATGGGGCAGCCCCAGCATTTT
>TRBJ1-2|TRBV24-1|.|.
CATSTGDGRVPLYGYTF
TGTGCCACCAGTACCGGGGATGGACGGGTCCCCCTCTATGGCTACACCTTC
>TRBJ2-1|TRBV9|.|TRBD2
CASSVASGGYNEQFF
TGTGCCAGCAGCGTAGCTAGCGGAGGTTACAATGAGCAGTTCTTC
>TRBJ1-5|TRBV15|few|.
CATSPARRVNQPQHF
TGTGCCACCAGCCCTGCAAGGCGGGTCAATCAGCCCCAGCATTTT
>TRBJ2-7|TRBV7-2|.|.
CASSLAREHEQYF
TGTGCCAGCAGCTTAGCGAGAGAACACGAGCAGTACTTC
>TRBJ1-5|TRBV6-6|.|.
CASSYEPPIVTQHF
TGTGCCAGCAGTTACGAGCCCCCAATTGTGACCCAGCATTTT
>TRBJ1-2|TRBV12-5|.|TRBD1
CASGSSGTGGRGYTF
TGTGCTAGTGGGTCATCCGGGACAGGGGGCCGAGGCTACACCTTC
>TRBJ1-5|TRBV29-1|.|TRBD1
CSVATGERSEPQHF
TGCAGCGTCGCGACAGGGGAGAGGAGCGAGCCCCAGCATTTT
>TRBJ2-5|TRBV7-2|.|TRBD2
CASSFSAGQETQYF
TGTGCCAGCAGCTTCTCAGCGGGGCAAGAGACCCAGTACTTC
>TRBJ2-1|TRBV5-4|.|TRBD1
CASRLDRASYNEQFF
TGTGCCAGCAGATTGGACAGGGCTAGCTACAATGAGCAGTTCTTC
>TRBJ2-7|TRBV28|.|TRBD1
CASSLAPSGTVSYEQYF
TGTGCCAGCAGTTTAGCCCCTTCCGGGACAGTATCCTACGAGCAGTACTTC
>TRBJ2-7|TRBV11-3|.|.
CASSSTSSGGGYEQYF
TGTGCCAGCAGCTCCACCTCTAGCGGAGGGGGCTACGAGCAGTACTTC
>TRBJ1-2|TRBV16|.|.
CASSQSGQGYGYTF
TGTGCCAGCAGCCAATCCGGCCAGGGCTATGGCTACACCTTC
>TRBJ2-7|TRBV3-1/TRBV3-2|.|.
CASSFFGSGGWEQYF
TGTGCCAGCAGCTTCTTTGGGTCGGGGGGCTGGGAGCAGTACTTC
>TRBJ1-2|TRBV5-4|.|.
CASSLQGGYGYTF
TGTGCCAGCAGCTTGCAAGGAGGCTATGGCTACACCTTC
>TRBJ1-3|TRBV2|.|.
CASSLSQGNTIYF
TGTGCCAGCAGCCTCTCGCAGGGAAACACCATATATTTT
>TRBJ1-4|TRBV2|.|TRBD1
CASSGQGAREKLFF
TGTGCCAGCAGCGGACAGGGGGCTAGGGAAAAACTGTTTTTT
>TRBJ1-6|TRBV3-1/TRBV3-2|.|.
CASKSRGSYNSPLHF
TGTGCCAGCAAAAGTAGAGGCTCCTATAATTCACCCCTCCACTTT
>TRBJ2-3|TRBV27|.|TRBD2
CASSSRTSGRSDTQYF
TGTGCCAGCAGCTCCCGGACTAGCGGGAGGTCAGATACGCAGTATTTT
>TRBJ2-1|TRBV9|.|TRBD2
CASSAGGTTRNEQFF
TGTGCCAGCAGCGCCGGGGGGACTACTCGCAATGAGCAGTTCTTC
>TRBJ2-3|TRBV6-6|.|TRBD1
CASSSVQGAIDTQYF
TGTGCCAGCAGCAGCGTACAGGGGGCAATAGATACGCAGTATTTT
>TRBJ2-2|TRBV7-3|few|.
CASRLSSTGELFF
TGTGCCAGCAGACTTTCTAGCACCGGGGAGCTGTTTTTT
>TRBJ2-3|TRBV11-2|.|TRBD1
CASSTGQGGSDTQYF
TGTGCCAGCAGCACGGGACAGGGGGGCTCAGATACGCAGTATTTT
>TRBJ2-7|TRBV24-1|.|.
CATQGEGYEQYF
TGTGCCACACAGGGGGAGGGGTACGAGCAGTACTTC
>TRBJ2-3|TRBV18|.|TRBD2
CASSTLIGGDTQYF
TGTGCCAGCTCCACCCTAATCGGGGGGGATACGCAGTATTTT
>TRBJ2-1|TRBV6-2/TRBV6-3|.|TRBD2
CASSYTLSGTSPNNEQFF
TGTGCCAGCAGTTACACCCTTTCCGGGACTAGTCCAAACAATGAGCAGTTCTTC
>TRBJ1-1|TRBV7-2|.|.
CASSFGQSPEAFF
TGTGCCAGCAGCTTCGGACAGAGCCCTGAAGCTTTCTTT
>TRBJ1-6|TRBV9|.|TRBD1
CASSVETGGNSPLHF
TGTGCCAGCAGCGTAGAAACAGGGGGGAATTCACCCCTCCACTTT
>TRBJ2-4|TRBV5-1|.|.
CASSPTGAGAAKNIQYF
TGCGCCAGCAGCCCGACGGGGGCGGGAGCAGCCAAAAACATTCAGTACTTC
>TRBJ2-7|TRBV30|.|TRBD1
CAWRSKGALEQYF
TGTGCCTGGAGGTCGAAGGGGGCGCTTGAGCAGTACTTC
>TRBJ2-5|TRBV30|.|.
CAWSRAETQYF
TGTGCCTGGAGCAGGGCGGAGACCCAGTACTTC
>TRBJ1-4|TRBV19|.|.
CASSYPGQNEKLFF
TGTGCCAGTAGTTACCCTGGACAGAATGAAAAACTGTTTTTT
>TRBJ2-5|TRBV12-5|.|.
CASGPGPQETQYF
TGTGCTAGTGGCCCGGGTCCTCAAGAGACCCAGTACTTC
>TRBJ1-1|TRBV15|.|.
CATSRDGGRAFF
TGTGCCACCAGCAGAGACGGGGGGAGGGCTTTCTTT
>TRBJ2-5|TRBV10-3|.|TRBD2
CAISSGAGGQETQYF
TGTGCCATCAGTTCTGGAGCGGGAGGGCAAGAGACCCAGTACTTC
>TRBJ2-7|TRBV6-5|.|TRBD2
CASSPGLAIEQYF
TGTGCCAGCAGCCCCGGACTAGCTATCGAGCAGTACTTC
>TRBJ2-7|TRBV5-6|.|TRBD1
CASSPGTGWMNEQYF
TGTGCCAGCAGCCCGGGGACAGGGTGGATGAACGAGCAGTACTTC
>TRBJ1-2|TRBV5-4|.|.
CASSSSGVYGYTF
TGTGCCAGCAGCTCTTCAGGGGTGTATGGCTACACCTTC
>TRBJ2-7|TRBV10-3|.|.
CAISESSLREQYF
TGTGCCATCAGTGAGTCGAGTTTGAGAGAGCAGTACTTC
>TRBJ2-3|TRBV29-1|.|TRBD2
CSVESAGLAGDTDTQYF
TGCAGCGTTGAAAGCGCTGGACTAGCGGGAGACACAGATACGCAGTATTTT
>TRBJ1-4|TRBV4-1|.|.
CASSQEGRGSEKLFF
TGCGCCAGCAGCCAAGAGGGGAGGGGGTCTGAAAAACTGTTTTTT
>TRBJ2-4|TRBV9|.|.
CASSVGGGAKNIQYF
TGTGCCAGCAGCGTAGGGGGAGGAGCCAAAAACATTCAGTACTTC